This note documents a single TCR beta chain sequence. No antigen is known for it. Overall study findings and caveats: Tumor memory CD4+ T cell TCR gene usage clustered with blood and lymph node memory CD4+ cells and lymph node naive CD4+ cells.

Trimming cost V 5 bases and J 7 bases, with 9 bases left between them. Germline CDR1 WSHSY, CDR2 SAAADI. The CDR3 runs 12 residues. Each CDR3 protein is one row after TCRdb ran MiXCR on the 5' RACE reads. Of around 50,000 distinct CDR3 sequences in the sample, about 28% were seen once. Sequenced material: tumor-infiltrating memory CD4+ T cells sorted from the breast tumor. Subset: memory CD4+ T cells, CD4+CD45RO+CD25-. The sequence came from a female donor with breast cancer. The chain joins TRBV10-2 to TRBJ1-5; no clear D. In DNA, the CDR3 is TGCGCCAGCAGTATCCCGGGCCAGCCCCAGCATTTT. Translated, it gives CASSIPGQPQHF.